The entry below gives a single T cell receptor beta chain sequence along with its context. Method: immunoSEQ multiplex PCR; TCRdb's copy keeps in-frame clones and lacks some. The table has roughly 350,000 clones, 70% to 90% seen once. These data belong to a study of Ad26.COV2.S vaccination and SARS-CoV-2 variants. Per germline, CDR1 ENHRY and CDR2 SYGVKD. V was pared by 3 bases and J by 4 bases, with 5 bases of the junction left unmatched. The CDR3 runs 16 residues. Described treatment: 19 received Ad26.COV2.S at low or high dose, single or two shots; 5 received placebo; per-sample allocation not given. Following the first vaccine or placebo injection, samples were taken on day 63.

V gene TRBV10-3 combines with J gene TRBJ2-1; 11 bases match TRBD2. The source was peripheral blood, collected in a trial of Ad26.COV2.S vaccine versus placebo. The source of this sequence is a person aged 18 to 59 who received the Ad26.COV2.S COVID-19 vaccine or a placebo. The DNA for the CDR3 is TGTGCCATCAGTGAATTAGCGGGGGGGCAATACAATGAGCAGTTCTTC. This codes for CAISELAGGQYNEQFF.